Each of the 29 T cell receptor beta chains below was sequenced from the same sample in a study of human T cells and chemical hapten exposure. Sample time point: patch test 3, about 24 weeks after DPC sensitization. This sample's treatment: therapeutic diphenylcyclopropenone sensitization with weekly scalp DPC. TCRdb re-called the RACE reads through MiXCR, storing one row per CDR3 protein. In the table there are around 110,000 distinct CDR3 sequences, 10% to 12% of which are singletons. The sample here was whole blood, taken in connection with sensitization to the hapten diphenylcyclopropenone (DPC). The source of these receptors is a woman in her fifties or sixties with alopecia areata. Some clones in this sample may be carry-over from other donors' samples.

This chain uses TRBV5-5 with TRBJ2-5; 9 bases line up with TRBD2. V was pared by 1 base and J by 7 bases, with 11 bases of the junction left unmatched. The length of the CDR3 is 16 residues. In germline, CDR1 is SGHKS, CDR2 YYEKEE (reference sequence). The CDR3 nucleotides are TGTGCCAGCAGCTTGACCCCCGATAGCGGGGGTGGGACCCAGTACTTC. Translation gives CASSLTPDSGGGTQYF.

This clonotype turned up a few times. The chain joins TRBV6-2 or TRBV6-3 to TRBJ1-5; TRBD1 might be the D (5 bases). CDR1 and CDR2 from the germline V gene are MNHEY and SVGEGT. CDR3 length: 16 residues. Between the trimmed V and J ends, which lost 0 bases and 2 bases, there was a span of 11 bases. This CDR3 is CASSYSMKTGNQPQHF. The CDR3 region has the DNA TGTGCCAGCAGTTACTCGATGAAGACAGGCAATCAGCCCCAGCATTTT.

The chain recombines TRBV10-3 with TRBJ2-7, with 10 positions matching TRBD1. Germline loops: CDR1 ENHRY, CDR2 SYGVKD. The V gene end was trimmed by 4 bases and the J gene end by 2 bases; junction bases not matched to a gene: 2. The CDR3 has 14 residues. Here the CDR3 reads CAISAGQGTYEQYF. In DNA form, the CDR3 reads TGTGCCATCAGTGCGGGACAGGGGACCTACGAGCAGTACTTC.

This rearrangement joins TRBV7-9 to TRBJ2-3; D might be TRBD2 (6 bases). Between the trimmed V and J ends, which lost 6 bases and 3 bases, there was a span of 10 bases. CDR1 is SEHNR, CDR2 FQNEAQ, per germline (reference sequence). The CDR3 is 13 amino acids. The DNA for the CDR3 is TGTGCCAGCAGGTCTAGCGTAACAGATACGCAGTATTTT. Amino acids: CASRSSVTDTQYF.

This clonotype occurred a few times. The rearrangement links TRBV7-9 to TRBJ1-1; 9 bases align to TRBD1. Germline trimming cut 4 bases from V and 1 base from J; bases unmatched to any gene: 13. The CDR3 is 18 residues long. Germline CDR1 SEHNR, CDR2 FQNEAQ (reference sequence). The CDR3 sequence is CASSSLDRGTVGNTEAFF. CDR3 sequence (DNA): TGTGCCAGCAGCTCCTTGGACAGGGGTACCGTTGGGAACACTGAAGCTTTCTTT. Using reference TRBV7-9 and TRBJ1-1 for the parts outside the CDR3, the full variable domain is DTGVSQNPRHKITKRGQNVTFRCDPISEHNRLYWYRQTLGQGPEFLTYFQNEAQLEKSRLLSDRFSAERPKGSFSTLEIQRTEQGDSAMYLCASSSLDRGTVGNTEAFFGQGTRLTVV.

This clonotype was observed a handful of times. V usage is TRBV6-5 and J usage is TRBJ2-7, with D possibly being TRBD2 (6 bases). Germline V gene data show CDR1 as MNHEY and CDR2 as SVGAGI. The V and J ends lost 11 bases and 2 bases respectively, with 19 bases between them. This CDR3 is 14 amino acids long. The CDR3, as DNA: TGTGCCGCTTCAATGGAGGGGCCCCCCTACGAGCAGTACTTC. It yields the protein CAASMEGPPYEQYF.

The V call is TRBV12-3 or TRBV12-4, the J call TRBJ1-2; 8 bases map to TRBD1. The CDR3 covers 14 residues. V lost 6 bases and J lost 5; bases outside the gene matches: 8. CDR3: CASSRGQGPYGYTF. Written as DNA, the CDR3 is TGTGCCAGCAGCCGAGGACAGGGCCCATATGGCTACACCTTC.

This rearrangement joins TRBV7-7 to TRBJ2-3; 9 nucleotides align to TRBD2. Germline assignment: CDR1 SSHAT and CDR2 FNYEAQ (reference sequence). This CDR3 spans 17 amino acids. V shed 0 bases and J 0 bases; nucleotides not matched to a gene: 4. The CDR3 loop is CASSLASGGASTDTQYF. The CDR3 nucleotides are TGTGCCAGCAGCTTAGCTAGCGGGGGAGCCAGCACAGATACGCAGTATTTT.

This clonotype was detected ten times or more. V gene TRBV6-1 combines with J gene TRBJ1-1, with 9 bases identical to TRBD1. Germline values: CDR1 MNHNS, CDR2 SASEGT. V lost 6 bases to trimming and J lost 5 bases; unmatched junction nucleotides: 4. The CDR3 consists of 13 residues. CDR3: CASRRQGGTEAFF. Written as DNA, the CDR3 is TGTGCCAGCAGAAGACAGGGGGGAACTGAAGCTTTCTTT.

This clonotype was seen repeatedly, ten times or more. The rearrangement joins TRBV7-2 to TRBJ2-6; D not resolved. Trimming took 5 bases from V and 0 from J, leaving 8 bases between them. Germline assignment: CDR1 SGHTA and CDR2 FQGNSA. The CDR3 totals 15 residues. As DNA, the CDR3 is TGTGCCAGCAGCCCCCGTCTCTCTGGGGCCAACGTCCTGACTTTC. Its protein is CASSPRLSGANVLTF.

This clonotype was found a few times. The gene calls are TRBV27 and TRBJ2-2; a possible D gene is TRBD1 (6 bases). V was pared by 8 bases and J by 6 bases, with 16 bases between. Germline V CDR1 and CDR2: MNHEY, SMNVEV (reference sequence). CDR3 length: 14 residues. Here the CDR3 reads CASEDSLNPGELFF. The DNA of the CDR3 is TGTGCCAGCGAGGACAGCCTCAACCCCGGGGAGCTGTTTTTT.

This clonotype came up many times. The rearrangement joins TRBV7-9 to TRBJ2-5; D is uncertain. Germline V gene lookup returns CDR1 SEHNR and CDR2 FQNEAQ (reference sequence). Trimming pared 6 bases from V and 4 bases from J, leaving 21 bases between. The CDR3 runs 16 residues. CDR3 sequence reads: CASRPPPGKGRETQYF. The DNA of the CDR3 is TGTGCCAGCAGGCCTCCCCCGGGCAAAGGTCGAGAGACCCAGTACTTC.

This clonotype was seen many times. The junction does not match germline at one end; this may be a read error. This chain links TRBV3-1 with TRBJ2-5, with TRBD1 matching 7 bases. The CDR3 totals 13 residues. From germline, CDR1 is LGHDT and CDR2 YNNKEL (reference sequence). The CDR3 nucleotides read TGTGCCAGCAGCCGTCCGGACTCGGACAGGCTGGACTTC. Translated: CASSRPDSDRLDF.

This clonotype was detected a few times. The V gene is TRBV15, the J gene TRBJ2-1; 10 positions match TRBD2. This CDR3 contains 16 residues. The germline V gene encodes CDR1 LNHNV and CDR2 YYDKDF (reference sequence). Germline trimming cut 3 bases from V and 6 bases from J; bases unmatched to any gene: 8. The CDR3: CATSSPGTSVRNEQFF. CDR3 sequence (DNA): TGTGCCACCAGCAGCCCCGGGACTAGCGTTCGCAATGAGCAGTTCTTC.

There are many counts of this clonotype. The chain joins TRBV6-2 or TRBV6-3 to TRBJ2-7; perhaps TRBD2 as D (5 bases). Between the trimmed V and J ends, which lost 6 bases and 3 bases, there was a span of 12 bases. This CDR3 comprises 13 residues. Germline CDR1 is MNHEY and CDR2 is SVGEGT. The CDR3 protein is CASSPGRDYEQYF. The CDR3 DNA reads TGTGCCAGCAGCCCCGGACGGGACTACGAGCAGTACTTC.

This clonotype was detected a few times. The chain joins TRBV20-1 to TRBJ1-1, with 9 bases matching TRBD1. The V segment lost 5 bases and the J segment 1 base; nucleotides outside the gene matches: 2. This CDR3 has 13 amino acids. Germline V gene sequence: CDR1 DFQATT, CDR2 SNEGSKA (reference sequence). CDR3 in amino acids: CSAPDRGNTEAFF. Here the CDR3 DNA reads TGCAGTGCTCCGGACAGGGGGAACACTGAAGCTTTCTTT.

This clonotype was detected ten times or more. The chain joins TRBV12-3 or TRBV12-4 to TRBJ2-3; weak D call: TRBD1 (5 bases). V lost 10 bases and J 0 bases, leaving 20 bases between the germline ends. The CDR3 is made up of 16 amino acids. This CDR3 is CATEGVDWASTDTQYF. The CDR3 DNA reads as TGTGCCACCGAAGGGGTTGACTGGGCTAGCACAGATACGCAGTATTTT.

The CDR3 region has the DNA TGTGCCAGCAGCTACGGACAGGGATCCTACGAGCAGTACTTC. Protein product: CASSYGQGSYEQYF. The chain is built from TRBV3-1 and TRBJ2-7; 8 nucleotides line up with TRBD1. Germline V gives CDR1 LGHDT, CDR2 YNNKEL (reference sequence). Germline trimming cut 5 bases from V and 1 base from J; bases unmatched to any gene: 4. This CDR3 region has 14 residues.

The chain recombines TRBV7-2 with TRBJ1-6; 9 bases align to TRBD1. There are 15 residues in the CDR3. CDR1 is SGHTA, CDR2 FQGNSA, per germline. The V segment lost 5 bases and the J segment 5 bases; nucleotides outside the gene matches: 4. The CDR3 nucleotides read TGTGCCAGCAGCATCGGACAGGGGAATAATTCACCCCTCCACTTT. Encoded protein: CASSIGQGNNSPLHF.

This clonotype was counted ten times or more. This sequence joins TRBV15 and TRBJ2-1; D is uncertain. The CDR3 covers 13 residues. Trimming left V 2 bases short and J 8 bases short, with 10 bases between. The germline CDR1 and CDR2 sequences are LNHNV and YYDKDF (reference sequence). In DNA, the CDR3 is TGTGCCACCAGCAGAAATAGCTGGGATGAGCAGTTCTTC. Its translation: CATSRNSWDEQFF.

The gene calls are TRBV7-2 and TRBJ2-7; TRBD2 agrees at 10 bases. Germline values: CDR1 SGHTA, CDR2 FQGNSA. This CDR3 region has 13 residues. V was pared by 6 bases and J by 7 bases, with 6 bases of the junction left unmatched. The CDR3 coding sequence is TGTGCCAGCAGAGGACTAGCGGCACCTGAGCAGTACTTC. Translation gives CASRGLAAPEQYF.

This clonotype was seen a handful of times. CDR3 amino acids: CSARTGLAKNIQYF. The CDR3 bases are TGCAGTGCAAGGACGGGACTAGCCAAAAACATTCAGTACTTC. This rearrangement joins TRBV20-1 to TRBJ2-4, with D perhaps matching TRBD2 (6 bases). Per the germline V gene, CDR1 is DFQATT and CDR2 is SNEGSKA (reference sequence). The CDR3 spans 14 residues. V was shortened by 6 bases and J by 0 bases, with 12 bases between the two germline ends.

This clonotype was seen a handful of times. The gene calls are TRBV6-6 and TRBJ2-3, with D uncertain. V was trimmed by 6 bases and J by 6 bases, leaving 16 bases between them. CDR1 and CDR2 from the germline V gene are MNHNY and SVGAGI (reference sequence). This CDR3 contains 14 residues. CDR3 sequence (DNA): TGTGCCAGCAGCACGACCAGAGAATTGGATACGCAGTATTTT. Translated, it gives CASSTTRELDTQYF.

The chain links TRBV2 to TRBJ1-6; possibly TRBD1 for D (6 bases). The CDR3 consists of 17 residues. Deletions cut 8 bases from V and 1 base from J, with 18 bases between. Germline V gene data show CDR1 as SNHLY and CDR2 as FYNNEI. The CDR3 DNA reads as TGTGCCAGCCGTCTCAGCCGGGACAAATCCTATAATTCACCCCTCCACTTT. The encoded protein is CASRLSRDKSYNSPLHF.

The rearrangement uses TRBV14 and TRBJ1-1; tentatively, D is TRBD1 (6 bases). V was clipped by 3 bases and J by 0 bases, with 14 bases between them. The CDR3 runs to 16 residues. Per germline, CDR1 SGHDN and CDR2 FVKESK. CDR3 sequence (DNA): TGTGCCAGCAGCCAGAGGAGGGGGACGGTGAACACTGAAGCTTTCTTT. It translates to CASSQRRGTVNTEAFF.

This clonotype appeared a few times. This sequence joins TRBV9 and TRBJ1-1; possibly TRBD1 for D (6 bases). V lost 0 bases and J 1 base, leaving 7 bases between the germline ends. This CDR3 has 14 residues. Looked up from germline, CDR1 is SGDLS and CDR2 is YYNGEE. The CDR3 region is CASSVVGANTEAFF. The CDR3 DNA is TGTGCCAGCAGCGTAGTGGGGGCGAACACTGAAGCTTTCTTT.

This clonotype turned up a few times. The chain carries TRBV4-2 and TRBJ2-1, with 9 bases that match TRBD2. This CDR3 has 16 residues. CDR1 is LGHNA and CDR2 is YNFKEQ in the germline V gene. The V and J ends lost 3 bases and 2 bases, in that order; junction bases with no gene match: 5. The CDR3 coding sequence is TGTGCCAGCAGCCAGGAGACTAGCGGAGCCTACAATGAGCAGTTCTTC. This codes for CASSQETSGAYNEQFF.

This clonotype was found many times. The chain recombines TRBV28 with TRBJ2-4; no clear D. Germline loops: CDR1 MDHEN, CDR2 SYDVKM. There are 12 residues in the CDR3. Between the trimmed V and J ends, which lost 3 bases and 8 bases, there was a span of 8 bases. CDR3: CASSFLQDIQYF. The CDR3 bases are TGTGCCAGCAGTTTCCTCCAGGACATTCAGTACTTC. Using reference TRBV28 and TRBJ2-4 for the parts outside the CDR3, the full variable domain is DVKVTQSSRYLVKRTGEKVFLECVQDMDHENMFWYRQDPGLGLRLIYFSYDVKMKEKGDIPEGYSVSREKKERFSLILESASTNQTSMYLCASSFLQDIQYFGAGTRLSVL.

The V call is TRBV6-5, the J call TRBJ2-7, with D perhaps TRBD1 (6 bases). The CDR3 length is 15 residues. Deletions cut 0 bases from V and 4 bases from J, with 13 bases between. Germline V gives CDR1 MNHEY, CDR2 SVGAGI. As DNA, the CDR3 is TGTGCCAGCAGTTACTCTCCCAGGGGTTGGTACGAGCAGTACTTC. Translated, it gives CASSYSPRGWYEQYF.